The clone carrying this TCR beta chain occurred a few times. Its antigen is unidentified. V was trimmed by 3 bases and J by 0 bases, leaving 12 bases between them. Germline-derived CDR1 and CDR2 are SGHAT and FQNNGV. The CDR3 has 16 amino acids. This entry is derived from a study of CD8 T cells in ankylosing spondylitis. Study-level findings and limits: Several highly homologous variants made up a TCR beta motif, and this motif appeared characteristic of ankylosing spondylitis blood. Previously reported in reactive arthritis synovial fluid and blood were some of the motif variants. Enrichment of disease-linked clones was reportedly significant in matched ankylosing spondylitis synovial fluid.

TCRdb processed the 5' RACE reads anew with MiXCR; each CDR3 protein has one entry. The data hold about 220,000 distinct CDR3 sequences, with 7% to 8% observed a single time. The receptor was isolated from a male donor with ankylosing spondylitis. Sequenced material: blood, either unsorted or a sorted T cell fraction (not recorded which). The genes are TRBV11-2 and TRBJ2-1; no definite D call. CDR3 sequence (DNA): TGTGCCAGCAGCTTGGTAAGCGTTCCCTCCTACAATGAGCAGTTCTTC. It yields the protein CASSLVSVPSYNEQFF.